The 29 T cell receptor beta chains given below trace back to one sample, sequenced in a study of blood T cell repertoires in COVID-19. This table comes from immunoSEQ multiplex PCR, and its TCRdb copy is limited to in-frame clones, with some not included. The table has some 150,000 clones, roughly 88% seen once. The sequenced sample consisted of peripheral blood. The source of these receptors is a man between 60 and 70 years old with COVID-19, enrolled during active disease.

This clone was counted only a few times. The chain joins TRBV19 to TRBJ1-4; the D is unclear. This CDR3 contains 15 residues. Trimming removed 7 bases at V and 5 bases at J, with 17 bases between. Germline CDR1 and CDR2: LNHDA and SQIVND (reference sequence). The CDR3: CASTKGGGRNEKLFF. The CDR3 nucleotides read TGTGCCAGTACTAAGGGAGGCGGACGGAATGAAAAACTGTTTTTT.

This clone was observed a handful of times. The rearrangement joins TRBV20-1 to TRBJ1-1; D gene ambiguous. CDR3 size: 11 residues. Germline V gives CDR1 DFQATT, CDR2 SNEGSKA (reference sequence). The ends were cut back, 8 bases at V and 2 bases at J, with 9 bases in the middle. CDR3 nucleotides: TGCAGTTCAACAGAAAACACTGAAGCTTTCTTT. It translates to CSSTENTEAFF.

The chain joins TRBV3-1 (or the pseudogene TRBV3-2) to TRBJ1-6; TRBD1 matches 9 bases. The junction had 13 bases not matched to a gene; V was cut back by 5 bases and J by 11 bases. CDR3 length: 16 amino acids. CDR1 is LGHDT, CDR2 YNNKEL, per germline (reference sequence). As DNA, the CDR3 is TGTGCCAGCAGCTTCGACTTGGGACAGGGTTTTGCACCCCTCCACTTT. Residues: CASSFDLGQGFAPLHF.

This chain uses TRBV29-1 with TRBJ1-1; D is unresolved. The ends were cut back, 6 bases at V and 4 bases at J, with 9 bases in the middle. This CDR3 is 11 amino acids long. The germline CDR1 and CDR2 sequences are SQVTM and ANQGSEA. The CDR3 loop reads CSVVTSTEAFF. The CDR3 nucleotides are TGCAGCGTGGTAACCAGCACTGAAGCTTTCTTT.

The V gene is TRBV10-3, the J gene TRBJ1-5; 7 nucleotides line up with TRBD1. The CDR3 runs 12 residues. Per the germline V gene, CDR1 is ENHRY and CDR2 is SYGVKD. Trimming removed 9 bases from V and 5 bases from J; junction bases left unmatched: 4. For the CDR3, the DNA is TGTGCCATTGGGACAGCCGATCAGCCCCAGCATTTT. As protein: CAIGTADQPQHF.

The CDR3 region has the DNA TGCGCCAGCAGCCAAGACCTATTAGGGACAGGGGATAATTCACCCCTCCACTTT. It codes for CASSQDLLGTGDNSPLHF. This chain joins TRBV4-3 and TRBJ1-6; TRBD1 agrees at 10 bases. V dropped 0 bases and J dropped 5; count of bases not matched to a gene: 7. CDR1 LGHNA and CDR2 YSLEER come from the germline V gene. This CDR3 is built from 18 residues.

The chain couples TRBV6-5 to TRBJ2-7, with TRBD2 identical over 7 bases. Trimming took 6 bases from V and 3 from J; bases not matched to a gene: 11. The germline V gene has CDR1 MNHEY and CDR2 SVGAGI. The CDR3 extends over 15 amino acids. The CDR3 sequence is CASSRGRGGYYEQYF. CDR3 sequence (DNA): TGTGCCAGCAGCCGCGGTCGCGGGGGATACTACGAGCAGTACTTC.

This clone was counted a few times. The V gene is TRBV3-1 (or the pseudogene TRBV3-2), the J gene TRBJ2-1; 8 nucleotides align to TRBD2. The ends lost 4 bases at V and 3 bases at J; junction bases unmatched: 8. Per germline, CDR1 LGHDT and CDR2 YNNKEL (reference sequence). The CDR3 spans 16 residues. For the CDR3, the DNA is TGTGCCAGCAGCCCTTCCTCGGGAGGGGTCTACAATGAGCAGTTCTTC. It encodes CASSPSSGGVYNEQFF.

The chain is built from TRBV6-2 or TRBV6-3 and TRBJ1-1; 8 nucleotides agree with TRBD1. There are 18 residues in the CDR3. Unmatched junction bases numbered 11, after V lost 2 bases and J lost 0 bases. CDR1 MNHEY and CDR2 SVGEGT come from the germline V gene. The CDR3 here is CASSYGGGQATMNTEAFF. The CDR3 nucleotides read TGTGCCAGCAGTTACGGGGGGGGACAGGCGACGATGAACACTGAAGCTTTCTTT.

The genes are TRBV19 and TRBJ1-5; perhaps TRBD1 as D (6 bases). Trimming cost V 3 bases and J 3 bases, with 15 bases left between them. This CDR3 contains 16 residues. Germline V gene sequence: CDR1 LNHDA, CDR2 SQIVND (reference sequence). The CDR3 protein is CASSIWGQGTNQPQHF. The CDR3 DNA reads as TGTGCCAGTAGTATTTGGGGACAAGGAACCAATCAGCCCCAGCATTTT.

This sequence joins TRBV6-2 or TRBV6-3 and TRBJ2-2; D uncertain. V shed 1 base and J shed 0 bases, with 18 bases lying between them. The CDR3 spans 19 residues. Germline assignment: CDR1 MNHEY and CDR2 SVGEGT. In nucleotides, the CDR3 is TGTGCCAGCAGTTACTTTGGGCCCGGTGTCGGCCCGAACACCGGGGAGCTGTTTTTT. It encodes CASSYFGPGVGPNTGELFF.

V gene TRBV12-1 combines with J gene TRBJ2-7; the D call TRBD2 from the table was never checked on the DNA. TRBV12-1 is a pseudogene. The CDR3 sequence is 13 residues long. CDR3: CASSFLSGDEQYF. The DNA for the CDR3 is TGTGCCAGCAGCTTCCTTAGCGGGGACGAGCAGTACTTC.

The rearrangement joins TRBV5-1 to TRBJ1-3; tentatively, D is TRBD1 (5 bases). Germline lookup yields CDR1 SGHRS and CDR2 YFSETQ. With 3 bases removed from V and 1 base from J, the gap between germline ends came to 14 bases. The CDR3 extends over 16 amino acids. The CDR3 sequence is CASSSQGPQSGNTIYF. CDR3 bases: TGCGCCAGCAGCTCTCAGGGCCCTCAATCTGGAAACACCATATATTTT.

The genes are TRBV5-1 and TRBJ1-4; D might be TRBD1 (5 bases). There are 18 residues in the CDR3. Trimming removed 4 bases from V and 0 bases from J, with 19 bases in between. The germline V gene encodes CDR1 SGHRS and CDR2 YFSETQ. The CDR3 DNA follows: TGCGCCAGCAGCCTAGCCCGGGACTTGAGGGCAACTAATGAAAAACTGTTTTTT. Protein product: CASSLARDLRATNEKLFF.

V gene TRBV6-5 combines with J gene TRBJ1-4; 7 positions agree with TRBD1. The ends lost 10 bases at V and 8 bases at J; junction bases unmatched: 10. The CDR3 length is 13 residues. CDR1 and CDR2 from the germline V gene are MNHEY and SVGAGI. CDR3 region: CATNVQGVEKLFF. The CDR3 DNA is TGTGCCACGAACGTGCAGGGGGTGGAAAAACTGTTTTTT.

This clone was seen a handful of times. Here the CDR3 DNA reads TGCGCCAGCAGCCGCAGCGGGCCCTCCTACGAGCAGTACTTC. It is translated as CASSRSGPSYEQYF. The chain employs TRBV5-1 and TRBJ2-7, with D perhaps matching TRBD2 (6 bases). V lost 4 bases, J lost 0 bases, and 11 bases lay in between. The CDR3 has 14 residues. Germline V gene lookup returns CDR1 SGHRS and CDR2 YFSETQ.

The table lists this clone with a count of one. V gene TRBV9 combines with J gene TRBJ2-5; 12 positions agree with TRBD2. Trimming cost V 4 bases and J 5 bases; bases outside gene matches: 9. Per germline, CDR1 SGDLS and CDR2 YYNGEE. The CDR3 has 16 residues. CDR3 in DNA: TGTGCCAGCAGCCTTACCCGGACTAGCGGGGTGGAGACCCAGTACTTC. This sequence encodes CASSLTRTSGVETQYF.

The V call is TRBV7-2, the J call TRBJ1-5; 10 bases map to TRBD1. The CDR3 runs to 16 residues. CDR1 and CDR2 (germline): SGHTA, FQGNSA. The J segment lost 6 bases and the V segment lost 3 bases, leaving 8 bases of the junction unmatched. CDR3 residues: CASSFGTGEYGQPQHF. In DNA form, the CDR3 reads TGTGCCAGCAGCTTCGGGACAGGGGAATATGGTCAGCCCCAGCATTTT.

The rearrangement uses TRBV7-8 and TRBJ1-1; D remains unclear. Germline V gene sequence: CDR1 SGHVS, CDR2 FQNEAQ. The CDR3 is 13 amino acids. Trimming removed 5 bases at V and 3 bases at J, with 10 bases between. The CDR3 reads CASSRTKDTEAFF. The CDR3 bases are TGTGCCAGCAGCCGCACTAAGGACACTGAAGCTTTCTTT.

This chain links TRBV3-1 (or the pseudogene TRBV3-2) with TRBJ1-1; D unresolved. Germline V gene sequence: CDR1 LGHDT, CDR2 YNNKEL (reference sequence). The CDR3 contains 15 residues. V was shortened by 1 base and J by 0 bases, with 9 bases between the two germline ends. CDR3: CASSQGEIMNTEAFF. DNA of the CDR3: TGTGCCAGCAGCCAAGGTGAGATTATGAACACTGAAGCTTTCTTT.

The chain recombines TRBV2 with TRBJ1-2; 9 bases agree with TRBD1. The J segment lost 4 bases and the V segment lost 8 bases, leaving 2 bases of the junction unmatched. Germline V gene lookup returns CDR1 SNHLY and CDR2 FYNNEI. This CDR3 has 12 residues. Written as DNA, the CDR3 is TGTGCCAGCTCGGGACAGGGCTATGGCTACACCTTC. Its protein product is CASSGQGYGYTF.

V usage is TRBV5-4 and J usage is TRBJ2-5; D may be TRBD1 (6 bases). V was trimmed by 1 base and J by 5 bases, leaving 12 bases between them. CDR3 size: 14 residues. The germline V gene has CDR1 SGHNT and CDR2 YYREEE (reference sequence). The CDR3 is CASSLQTGWETQYF. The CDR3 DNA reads TGTGCCAGCAGCTTGCAGACAGGATGGGAGACCCAGTACTTC.

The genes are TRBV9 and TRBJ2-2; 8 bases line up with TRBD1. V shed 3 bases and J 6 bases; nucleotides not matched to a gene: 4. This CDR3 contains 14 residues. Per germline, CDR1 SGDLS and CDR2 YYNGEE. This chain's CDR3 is CASSATTGAGELFF. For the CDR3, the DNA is TGTGCCAGCAGCGCCACGACAGGGGCCGGGGAGCTGTTTTTT.

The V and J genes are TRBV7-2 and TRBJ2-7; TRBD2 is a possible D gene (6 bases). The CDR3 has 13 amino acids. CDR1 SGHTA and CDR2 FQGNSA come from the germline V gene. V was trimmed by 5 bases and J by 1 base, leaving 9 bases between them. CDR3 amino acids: CASSRSGSYEQYF. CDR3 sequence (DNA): TGTGCCAGCAGCAGGAGCGGGTCCTACGAGCAGTACTTC.

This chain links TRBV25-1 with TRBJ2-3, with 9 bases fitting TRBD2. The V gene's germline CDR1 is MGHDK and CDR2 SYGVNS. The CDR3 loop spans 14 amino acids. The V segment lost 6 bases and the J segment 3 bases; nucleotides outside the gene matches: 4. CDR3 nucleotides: TGTGCCAGCAGCCGCGGGGGGGAGACAGATACGCAGTATTTT. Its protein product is CASSRGGETDTQYF.

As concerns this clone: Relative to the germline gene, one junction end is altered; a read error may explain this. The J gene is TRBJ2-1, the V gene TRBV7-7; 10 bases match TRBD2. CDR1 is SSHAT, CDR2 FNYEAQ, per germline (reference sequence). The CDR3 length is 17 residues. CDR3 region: CASTKDLAGASYNEQFF. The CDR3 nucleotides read TGTGCTAGCACCAAGGACCTAGCGGGAGCCTCCTACAATGAGCAGTTCTTC.

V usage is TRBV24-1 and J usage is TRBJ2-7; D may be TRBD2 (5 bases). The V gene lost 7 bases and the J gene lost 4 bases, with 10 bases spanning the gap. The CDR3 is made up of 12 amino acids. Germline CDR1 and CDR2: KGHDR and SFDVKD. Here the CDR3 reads CATRGTGYEQYF. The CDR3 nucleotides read TGTGCCACCAGAGGAACGGGGTACGAGCAGTACTTC.

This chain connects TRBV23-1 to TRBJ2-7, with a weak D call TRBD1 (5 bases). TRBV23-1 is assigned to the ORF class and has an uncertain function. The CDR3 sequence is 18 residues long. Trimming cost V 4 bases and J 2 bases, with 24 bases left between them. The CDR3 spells CASSLRTVNRYQPYEQYF. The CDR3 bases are TGCGCCAGCAGTCTTCGGACGGTGAACAGGTATCAGCCCTACGAGCAGTACTTC.

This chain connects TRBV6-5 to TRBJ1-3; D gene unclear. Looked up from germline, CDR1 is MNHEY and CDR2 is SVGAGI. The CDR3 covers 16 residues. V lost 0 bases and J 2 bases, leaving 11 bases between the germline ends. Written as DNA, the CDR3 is TGTGCCAGCAGTTACTCAGGCGTAGAGGCTGGAAACACCATATATTTT. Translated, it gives CASSYSGVEAGNTIYF.